These T cell receptor beta chains were read from a single sample in a study of blood T cell repertoires in COVID-19. Clones were sequenced by immunoSEQ multiplex PCR, and TCRdb holds only the in-frame ones, with some missing. The repertoire holds approximately 130,000 clones, with 75% to 85% as singletons. Sample: peripheral blood. Source of these receptors: a man at least 80 years old with acute or convalescent COVID-19. Both conserved end residues are part of each CDR3. D genes are given only for firm matches. Clone size is stated in some rows and not others, as once, few, many or a class when expanded.

v_gene	abundance	j_gene	len	d_gene	CDR3nt	CDR3aa
TRBV9	NA	TRBJ1-5	14	NA	TGTGCCAGCAGCGTTGGGGAGGCCAATCAGCCCCAGCATTTT	CASSVGEANQPQHF
TRBV3-1/TRBV3-2	NA	TRBJ1-4	14	NA	TGTGCCAGCAGCCATGGAGGCGCGGGAGAAAAACTGTTTTTT	CASSHGGAGEKLFF
TRBV29-1	NA	TRBJ2-7	12	NA	TGCAGCGTTGAGCTCGTTCGAGGCGAGCAGTACTTC	CSVELVRGEQYF
TRBV19	NA	TRBJ1-2	16	TRBD1	TGTGCCAGTAGTATCTCTCCGGGACAGGGAAACTATGGCTACACCTTC	CASSISPGQGNYGYTF
TRBV2	NA	TRBJ2-3	15	NA	TGTGCCAGCAGAAAGGGGGGGTTTGGGACAGATACGCAGTATTTT	CASRKGGFGTDTQYF
TRBV10-2	NA	TRBJ2-2	13	NA	TGCGCCAGCTTGCGGACAGTGACCGGGGAGCTGTTTTTT	CASLRTVTGELFF
TRBV4-1	NA	TRBJ1-4	16	TRBD1	TGCGCCAGCAGCGTCCTCCCCGGGACAGGGGGTGAAAAACTGTTTTTT	CASSVLPGTGGEKLFF
TRBV3-1/TRBV3-2	many	TRBJ1-2	13	NA	TGTGCCAGCAGACAACATCAGGACAGCGGCTACACCTTC	CASRQHQDSGYTF
TRBV2	NA	TRBJ1-2	11	NA	TGTGCCAGCCGCGGGGCGTATGGCTACACCTTC	CASRGAYGYTF
TRBV5-1	NA	TRBJ1-1	14	NA	TGCGCCAGCAGCTCTACAGGGCGAGGGACTGAAGCTTTCTTT	CASSSTGRGTEAFF
TRBV18	NA	TRBJ2-7	14	NA	TGTGCCAGCTCCCTGAGTGAAACCCTCTCCGAGCAGTACTTC	CASSLSETLSEQYF
TRBV6-5	NA	TRBJ2-3	14	NA	TGTGCCAGCAGGCGGAGCGGGACAACCGATACGCAGTATTTT	CASRRSGTTDTQYF
TRBV28	NA	TRBJ1-2	13	NA	TGTGCCAGCAAACTTCCGACTAACTATGGCTACACCTTC	CASKLPTNYGYTF
TRBV5-1	few	TRBJ1-6	17	TRBD1	TGCGCCAGCAGCATCGGACAGGGGGGAAGGGGGAATTCACCCCTCCACTTT	CASSIGQGGRGNSPLHF
TRBV6-2/TRBV6-3	NA	TRBJ2-1	17	TRBD1	TGTGCCAGCAGTTACAATCTCCGACAGGGGGTGATCAATGAGCAGTTCTTC	CASSYNLRQGVINEQFF
TRBV29-1	NA	TRBJ1-1	13	TRBD1	TGCAGCGGGAGAGACAGGGGGGTCACTGAAGCTTTCTTT	CSGRDRGVTEAFF
TRBV30	NA	TRBJ1-5	16	TRBD1	TGTGCCTGGAGTCCTAGGGGGCGAGGTGGCAATCAGCCCCAGCATTTT	CAWSPRGRGGNQPQHF
TRBV3-1/TRBV3-2	NA	TRBJ1-2	12	NA	TGTGCCAGCAGCCAAGAACAAGGCAGGAGGACCTTC	CASSQEQGRRTF
TRBV28	few	TRBJ2-7	17	TRBD1	TGTGCCAGCAGTTTAAACAAACCGGGACAGACTAAGTACGAGCAGTACTTC	CASSLNKPGQTKYEQYF
TRBV12-3/TRBV12-4	NA	TRBJ1-5	13	NA	TGTGCCAGCAGCCTCAACAACAATCAGCCCCAGCATTTT	CASSLNNNQPQHF
TRBV20-1	NA	TRBJ1-3	14	TRBD1	TGCAGTGCTAGTCAGGGGGCGAGTGGAAACACCATATATTTT	CSASQGASGNTIYF
TRBV6-5	NA	TRBJ1-5	13	NA	TGTGCCAGCACTCAGGGGAACAATCAGCCCCAGCATTTT	CASTQGNNQPQHF
TRBV6-1	NA	TRBJ1-1	11	NA	TGTGCCAGCAGTGATAGAGCTGAAGCTTTCTTT	CASSDRAEAFF
TRBV7-9	NA	TRBJ1-1	15	TRBD1	TGTGCCAGCAGCATAGCCGGACAGGGTAACACTGAAGCTTTCTTT	CASSIAGQGNTEAFF
TRBV5-4	few	TRBJ1-6	15	NA	TGTGCCAGCAGCTTATTGGGCAGGGAAGGTTCACCCCTCCACTTT	CASSLLGREGSPLHF
TRBV5-1	NA	TRBJ2-6	18	NA	TGCGCCAGCATACCGGGTTTAGCCCATCTCTCTGGGGCCAACGTCCTGACTTTC	CASIPGLAHLSGANVLTF
TRBV6-5	NA	TRBJ1-4	16	NA	TGTGCCAGCAGTTACTCTGTCGGGCAGGGAAACGAAAAACTGTTTTTT	CASSYSVGQGNEKLFF
TRBV5-6	NA	TRBJ1-1	17	TRBD1	TGTGCCAGCAGCTTGGACGGGACAGGGATGGTGAACACTGAAGCTTTCTTT	CASSLDGTGMVNTEAFF